The 24 T cell receptor beta chains reported below all come from one sample, sequenced in a study of T cell responses to AZD1222 COVID-19 vaccine. Profiling relied on immunoSEQ multiplex PCR, and the TCRdb table lists in-frame clones only, not all of them. Among more than 95,000 clones listed, approximately 90% were seen once. This specimen was peripheral blood, taken on day 0 of AZD1222 vaccination. All receptors derive from an adult in good health.

This chain links TRBV28 with TRBJ1-1; D remains unclear. This CDR3 has 10 amino acids. The germline V and J ends were trimmed by 4 bases and 8 bases, with 5 bases remaining between them. Germline assignment: CDR1 MDHEN and CDR2 SYDVKM. The CDR3 is CASSSLEAFF. The CDR3 DNA reads TGTGCCAGCAGTTCTTTGGAAGCTTTCTTT.

This chain connects TRBV19 to TRBJ1-2; tentative D call: TRBD1 (5 bases). The CDR3 is made up of 14 amino acids. Trimming pared 5 bases from V and 8 bases from J, leaving 18 bases between. Per germline, CDR1 LNHDA and CDR2 SQIVND (reference sequence). CDR3 nucleotides: TGTGCCAGTAGTGTAATTCTCGCGGGGACGGGCTACACCTTC. It encodes CASSVILAGTGYTF.

The chain is built from TRBV29-1 and TRBJ1-1; no clear D. The CDR3 covers 14 residues. The germline V gene has CDR1 SQVTM and CDR2 ANQGSEA. Trimming took 4 bases from V and 0 from J, leaving 12 bases between them. CDR3 in amino acids: CSVVSPSMNTEAFF. In DNA, the CDR3 is TGCAGCGTTGTAAGCCCGAGTATGAACACTGAAGCTTTCTTT.

The CDR3 DNA reads as TGTGCCAGCAGTCGTAATCGACAGGGGAAGGGGATCTATGGCTACACCTTC. Protein: CASSRNRQGKGIYGYTF. V and J are TRBV6-6 and TRBJ1-2; the match to TRBD1 covers 8 bases. J lost 4 bases, V lost 5 bases, and 15 bases had no gene match. The CDR3 is 17 residues long. In germline, CDR1 is MNHNY, CDR2 SVGAGI (reference sequence).

The chain employs TRBV7-2 and TRBJ1-2, with a weak D call TRBD1 (6 bases). This CDR3 has 14 amino acids. Trimming removed 5 bases at V and 3 bases at J, with 13 bases between. The germline V gene has CDR1 SGHTA and CDR2 FQGNSA. This CDR3 reads CASSPGGGHYGYTF. CDR3 coding DNA: TGTGCCAGCAGCCCCGGTGGGGGCCACTATGGCTACACCTTC.

This chain uses TRBV7-8 with TRBJ2-2, with 9 bases that match TRBD2. V was pared by 6 bases and J by 6 bases, with 5 bases of the junction left unmatched. From germline, CDR1 is SGHVS and CDR2 FQNEAQ. The CDR3 loop spans 14 amino acids. CDR3 region: CASRESGRPGELFF. The CDR3 DNA sequence: TGTGCCAGCAGGGAAAGCGGGAGGCCCGGGGAGCTGTTTTTT.

The chain uses TRBV14 and TRBJ2-5; D possibly corresponds to TRBD2 (6 bases). V gave up 4 bases and J gave up 2 bases, with 11 bases separating them. This CDR3 contains 14 residues. The V gene's germline CDR1 is SGHDN and CDR2 FVKESK. The CDR3 sequence: CASSLEGWQETQYF. As DNA, the CDR3 is TGTGCCAGCAGCCTGGAGGGGTGGCAAGAGACCCAGTACTTC.

This chain uses TRBV9 with TRBJ2-5; D may correspond to TRBD1 or TRBD2 (5 bases each). Between the trimmed V and J ends, which lost 3 bases and 2 bases, there was a span of 11 bases. This CDR3 has 14 amino acids. CDR1 and CDR2 from the germline V gene are SGDLS and YYNGEE. The CDR3 bases are TGTGCCAGCAGCGAAATCGGGGCACAAGAGACCCAGTACTTC. This sequence encodes CASSEIGAQETQYF.

The V and J genes are TRBV6-4 and TRBJ2-2; weak D call: TRBD2 (7 bases). Germline V lookup: CDR1 MRHNA, CDR2 SNTAGT. V was shortened by 8 bases and J by 6 bases, with 28 bases between the two germline ends. The CDR3 sequence is 18 residues long. CDR3 nucleotide sequence: TGTGCCAGCCCGCTCCAGGGGCAGGTGGGAGGGCACCCCGGGGAGCTGTTTTTT. It is translated as CASPLQGQVGGHPGELFF.

This clone is a singleton in its sample. The rearrangement uses TRBV3-1 (or the pseudogene TRBV3-2) and TRBJ2-7, with D uncertain. The germline V gene encodes CDR1 LGHDT and CDR2 YNNKEL (reference sequence). This CDR3 has 13 residues. V dropped 2 bases and J dropped 2 bases, with 7 bases sitting between them. The CDR3 DNA is TGTGCCAGCAGCCAATATCTTACCTACGAGCAGTACTTC. Translating it yields CASSQYLTYEQYF.

The chain has TRBV5-1 and TRBJ2-1, with a possible D match to TRBD2 (6 bases). The ends were cut back, 4 bases at V and 3 bases at J, with 17 bases in the middle. Germline assignment: CDR1 SGHRS and CDR2 YFSETQ. This CDR3 is built from 16 residues. The CDR3 here is CASSTGLLPLYNEQFF. The CDR3 nucleotides read TGCGCCAGCAGCACCGGACTATTACCCCTCTACAATGAGCAGTTCTTC.

Only a few counts were recorded for this clone. The CDR3 sequence is CASSYASGRVAEQFF. The CDR3 DNA reads as TGTGCCAGCAGTTACGCTAGCGGGAGGGTAGCGGAGCAGTTCTTC. The chain uses TRBV6-5 and TRBJ2-1; 12 nucleotides agree with TRBD2. CDR1 and CDR2 (germline): MNHEY, SVGAGI. The CDR3 covers 15 residues. V was clipped by 2 bases and J by 10 bases; unmatched bases: 6.

V usage is TRBV28 and J usage is TRBJ2-1; 7 nucleotides match TRBD2. Germline V gene lookup returns CDR1 MDHEN and CDR2 SYDVKM. The CDR3 spans 14 residues. V trimming: 3 bases; J trimming: 9 bases; junction bases outside the gene matches: 8. CDR3 sequence reads: CASSLPGPSGEQFF. The CDR3, as DNA: TGTGCCAGCAGTTTGCCCGGACCTAGCGGTGAGCAGTTCTTC.

J is TRBJ2-1 and V is TRBV14; 8 bases agree with TRBD2. The germline V gene has CDR1 SGHDN and CDR2 FVKESK. V lost 1 base, J lost 8 bases, and 16 bases stayed unmatched. CDR3 size: 18 residues. The CDR3 sequence: CASSQAGNGAGAWDEQFF. Here the CDR3 DNA reads TGTGCCAGCAGCCAAGCGGGTAACGGAGCGGGAGCTTGGGATGAGCAGTTCTTC.

The chain is built from TRBV4-1 and TRBJ2-1; D gene uncertain. This CDR3 comprises 14 residues. V was shortened by 3 bases and J by 0 bases, with 6 bases between the two germline ends. CDR1 and CDR2 (germline): MGHRA, YSYEKL. The DNA of the CDR3 is TGCGCCAGCAGCCACCCTGACTCCTACAATGAGCAGTTCTTC. Encoded protein: CASSHPDSYNEQFF.

V usage is TRBV6-1 and J usage is TRBJ1-6; D gene ambiguous. The CDR3 is 19 residues long. The ends were cut back, 0 bases at V and 0 bases at J, with 15 bases in the middle. Looked up from germline, CDR1 is MNHNS and CDR2 is SASEGT. The DNA of the CDR3 is TGTGCCAGCAGTGAAGCGGGCCGTAGCTTCAACTCCTATAATTCACCCCTCCACTTT. Amino acid sequence: CASSEAGRSFNSYNSPLHF.

This chain uses TRBV6-5 with TRBJ2-4; 9 nucleotides line up with TRBD1. Per germline, CDR1 MNHEY and CDR2 SVGAGI. V gave up 6 bases and J gave up 7 bases; unmatched junction bases: 7. The CDR3 is 14 amino acids. The chain's CDR3 is CASSRDREKNIQYF. CDR3 DNA: TGTGCCAGCAGCAGGGACAGGGAAAAGAACATTCAGTACTTC.

The rearrangement joins TRBV5-1 to TRBJ2-2; TRBD1 matches at 7 bases. Germline CDR1 reads SGHRS; CDR2 reads YFSETQ. The CDR3 contains 15 residues. The V segment lost 4 bases and the J segment 8 bases; nucleotides outside the gene matches: 11. CDR3 in amino acids: CASSPGTVGEGELFF. The CDR3 coding sequence is TGCGCCAGCAGCCCCGGGACAGTCGGGGAGGGGGAGCTGTTTTTT.

Only one count was recorded for this clone. The chain carries TRBV19 and TRBJ2-7; 8 positions agree with TRBD1. In germline, CDR1 is LNHDA, CDR2 SQIVND (reference sequence). The CDR3 covers 14 residues. Germline trimming cut 8 bases from V and 6 bases from J; bases unmatched to any gene: 12. The CDR3 region is CASRQDRGASEQYF. Here the CDR3 DNA reads TGTGCCAGTCGCCAAGACAGGGGTGCTTCCGAGCAGTACTTC.

V gene TRBV5-1 combines with J gene TRBJ2-3, with TRBD2 matching 12 bases. Trimming at V came to 4 bases and at J to 5 bases, leaving 5 bases not matched to a gene. Germline V gene lookup returns CDR1 SGHRS and CDR2 YFSETQ. CDR3 length equals 15 residues. The CDR3 bases are TGCGCCAGCAGCCGGACTAGCGGGATAGGAGATACGCAGTATTTT. It is translated as CASSRTSGIGDTQYF.

The chain uses TRBV7-7 and TRBJ2-5; D is perhaps TRBD2 (7 bases). Germline-derived CDR1 and CDR2 are SSHAT and FNYEAQ (reference sequence). V was cut by 5 bases and J by 4 bases, with 17 bases left in between. The CDR3 has 15 residues. CDR3 sequence reads: CASSLRGAARETQYF. In nucleotides, the CDR3 is TGTGCCAGCAGCCTCCGGGGGGCGGCGCGAGAGACCCAGTACTTC. Full variable domain (outside the CDR3, taken from reference TRBV7-7 and TRBJ2-5): GAGVSQSPRYKVTKRGQDVTLRCDPISSHATLYWYQQALGQGPEFLTYFNYEAQPDKSGLPSDRFSAERPEGSISTLTIQRTEQRDSAMYRCASSLRGAARETQYFGPGTRLLVL.

This chain connects TRBV11-1 to TRBJ2-1; TRBD1 agrees at 10 bases. The germline V gene encodes CDR1 SGHAT and CDR2 FQDESV (reference sequence). This CDR3 is built from 15 residues. V shed 2 bases and J 7 bases; nucleotides not matched to a gene: 5. The CDR3 coding sequence is TGTGCCAGCAGCTTATCGGGACAGGGGACGAATGAGCAGTTCTTC. Translation gives CASSLSGQGTNEQFF.

This clone is a singleton in its sample. The genes are TRBV10-3 and TRBJ2-1; D not certain. This CDR3 has 11 residues. Germline lookup yields CDR1 ENHRY and CDR2 SYGVKD. Trimming pared 5 bases from V and 8 bases from J, leaving 7 bases between. The CDR3 reads CAISLFDEQFF. The CDR3 bases are TGTGCCATCAGTCTTTTCGATGAGCAGTTCTTC.

This chain links TRBV6-2 or TRBV6-3 with TRBJ2-7, with 8 bases identical to TRBD2. The CDR3 is 15 residues long. CDR1 MNHEY and CDR2 SVGEGT come from the germline V gene. The trim removed 2 bases at V and 6 bases at J, leaving 9 bases unmatched. CDR3 sequence: CASSYGSVGRAEQYF. The CDR3 bases are TGTGCCAGCAGTTACGGGTCTGTCGGGAGGGCCGAGCAGTACTTC.